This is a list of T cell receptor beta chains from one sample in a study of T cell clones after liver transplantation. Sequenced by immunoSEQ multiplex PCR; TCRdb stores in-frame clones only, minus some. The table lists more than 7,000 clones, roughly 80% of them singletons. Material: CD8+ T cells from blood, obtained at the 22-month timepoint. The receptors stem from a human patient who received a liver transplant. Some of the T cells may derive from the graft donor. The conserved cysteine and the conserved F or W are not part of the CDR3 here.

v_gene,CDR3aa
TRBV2,ARQAPWDTEAF
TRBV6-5,ASSYAGGDTQY
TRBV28,ASCPTGGSGNTIY
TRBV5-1,ASSLGAGNSPLH
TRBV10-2,ASSESISGEQY
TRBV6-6,ASSHVWELF
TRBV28,ASRADNSPLH
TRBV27,ASSLSGRAGQAQFGLF
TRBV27,ASGPTGSYEQY
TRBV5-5,ASSQQGATYTDTQY
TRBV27,ASSLSGLKTVSYEQY
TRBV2,ASSEVLSRQGQETQY
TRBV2,ASSEAEVAWNTEAF
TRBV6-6,ASSYPKTGTPLYT
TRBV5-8,ASSLQGDSYGYT
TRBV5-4,ASSLRGGNEQF
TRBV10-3,AIGGTFSSYEQY
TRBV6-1,ASSSMGQLEAF
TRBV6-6,ASSYEQPEQY
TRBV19,ASTELQANYGYT
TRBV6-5,ASSSPGSGNTEAF
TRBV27,ASSFGGRAEAF
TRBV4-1,ASSYPTATGHEKLF
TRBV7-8,ASSIRRSYEQY
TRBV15,ATSRESNTEAF
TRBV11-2,ASSLQSISGNTIY